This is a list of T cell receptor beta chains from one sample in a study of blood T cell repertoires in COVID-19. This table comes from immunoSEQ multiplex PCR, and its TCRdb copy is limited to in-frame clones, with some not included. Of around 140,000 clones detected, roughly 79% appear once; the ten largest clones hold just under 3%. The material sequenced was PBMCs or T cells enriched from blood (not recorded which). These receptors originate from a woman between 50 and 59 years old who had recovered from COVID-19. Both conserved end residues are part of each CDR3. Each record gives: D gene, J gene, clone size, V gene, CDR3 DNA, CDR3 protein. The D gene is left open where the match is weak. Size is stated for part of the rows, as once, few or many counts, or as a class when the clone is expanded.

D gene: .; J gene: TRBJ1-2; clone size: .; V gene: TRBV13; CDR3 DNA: TGTGCCAGCAGCCTGCGAGGGTATGGCTACACCTTC; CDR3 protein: CASSLRGYGYTF
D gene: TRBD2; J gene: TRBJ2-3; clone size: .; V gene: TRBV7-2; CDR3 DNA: TGTGCCAGCAGCTTAGAGGTGGCTAGCGGGCGAGATACGCAGTATTTT; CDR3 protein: CASSLEVASGRDTQYF
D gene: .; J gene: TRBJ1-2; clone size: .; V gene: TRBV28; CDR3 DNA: TGTGCCAGCAGTTTGAACACCCACTATGGCTACACCTTC; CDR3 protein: CASSLNTHYGYTF
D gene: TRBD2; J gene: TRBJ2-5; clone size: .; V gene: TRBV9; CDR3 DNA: TGTGCCAGCAGCGTCGCCGGGGGTCTAGCGGGGGCTGGTGAGACCCAGTACTTC; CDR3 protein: CASSVAGGLAGAGETQYF
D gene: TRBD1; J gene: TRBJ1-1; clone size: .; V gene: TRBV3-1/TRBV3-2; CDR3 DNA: TGTGCCAGCAGCCTCAGACAGGGGCTAACTGAAGCTTTCTTT; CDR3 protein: CASSLRQGLTEAFF
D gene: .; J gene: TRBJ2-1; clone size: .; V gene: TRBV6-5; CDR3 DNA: TGTGCCAGCAGAACTTACGATGAGCAGTTCTTC; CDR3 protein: CASRTYDEQFF
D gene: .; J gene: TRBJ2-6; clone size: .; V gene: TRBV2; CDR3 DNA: TGTGCCAGCAGGAGTTCCTCTGGGGCCAACGTCCTGACTTTC; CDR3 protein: CASRSSSGANVLTF
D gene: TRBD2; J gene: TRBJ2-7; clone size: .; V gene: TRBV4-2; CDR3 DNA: TGTGCCAGCAGCCCGATTAGCGGGACCTCCTACGAGCAGTACTTC; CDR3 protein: CASSPISGTSYEQYF
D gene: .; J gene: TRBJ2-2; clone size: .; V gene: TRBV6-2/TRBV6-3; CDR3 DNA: TGTGCCAGCAGTGCCAGTCGGGTTAACACCGGGGAGCTGTTTTTT; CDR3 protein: CASSASRVNTGELFF
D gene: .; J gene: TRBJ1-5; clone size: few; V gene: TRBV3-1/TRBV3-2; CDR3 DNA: TGTGCCAGCAGCCAAGGGTGGGCAGGGGCTCAGCCCCAGCATTTT; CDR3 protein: CASSQGWAGAQPQHF
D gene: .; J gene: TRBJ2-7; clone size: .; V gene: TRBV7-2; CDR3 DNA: TGTGCCAGCAGAACGGGAGTCAAGCACGAGCAGTACTTC; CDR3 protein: CASRTGVKHEQYF
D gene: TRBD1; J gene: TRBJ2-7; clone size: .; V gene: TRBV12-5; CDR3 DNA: TGTGCTAGTGGTTTGGTGACAGGGGAGTTAGTGGGGGAGCAGTACTTC; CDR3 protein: CASGLVTGELVGEQYF
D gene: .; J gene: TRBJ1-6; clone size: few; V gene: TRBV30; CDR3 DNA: TGTGCCTGGGACCGCAGACCGGAGAATTCACCCCTCCACTTT; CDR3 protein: CAWDRRPENSPLHF
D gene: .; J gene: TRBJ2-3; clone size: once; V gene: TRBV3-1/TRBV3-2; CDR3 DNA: TGTGCCAGCAGCCCGACTAACACAGATACGCAGTATTTT; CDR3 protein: CASSPTNTDTQYF
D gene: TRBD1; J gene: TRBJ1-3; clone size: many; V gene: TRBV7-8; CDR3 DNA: TGTGCCAGCAGCTCGAGGACAGGGGGGCGAAACACCATATATTTT; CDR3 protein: CASSSRTGGRNTIYF
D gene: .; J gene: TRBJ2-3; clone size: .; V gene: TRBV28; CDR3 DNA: TGTGCCAGCAGTTCCTTGGACTCCACAGATACGCAGTATTTT; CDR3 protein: CASSSLDSTDTQYF
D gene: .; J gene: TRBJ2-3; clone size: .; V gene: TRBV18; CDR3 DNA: TGTGCCAGCTCACCACCCCAGGGCCCAGATACGCAGTATTTT; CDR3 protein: CASSPPQGPDTQYF
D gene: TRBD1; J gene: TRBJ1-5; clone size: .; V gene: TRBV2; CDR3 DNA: TGTGCCAGCAGCGACGACAGGGATCAGCCCCAGCATTTT; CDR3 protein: CASSDDRDQPQHF
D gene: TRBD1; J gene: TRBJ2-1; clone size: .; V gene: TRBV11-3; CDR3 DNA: TGTGCCAGCAGTTTTGACGGGACAGGGTACAATGAGCAGTTCTTC; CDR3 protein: CASSFDGTGYNEQFF
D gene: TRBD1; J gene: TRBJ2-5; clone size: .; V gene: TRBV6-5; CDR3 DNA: TGTGCCAGCAGCCCCGCCCGGGACAGACAAGAGACCCAGTACTTC; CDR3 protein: CASSPARDRQETQYF
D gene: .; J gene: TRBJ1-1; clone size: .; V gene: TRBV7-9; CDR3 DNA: TGTGCCAGCAGGGCGCCGGGGGAAGGCACTGAAGCTTTCTTT; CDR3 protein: CASRAPGEGTEAFF
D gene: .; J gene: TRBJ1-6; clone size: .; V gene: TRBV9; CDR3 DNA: TGTGCCAGCAGCAATAAGGGGGGGTCGGATTCACCCCTCCACTTT; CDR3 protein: CASSNKGGSDSPLHF
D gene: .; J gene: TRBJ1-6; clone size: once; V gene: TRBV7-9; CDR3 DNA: TGTGCCAGCAGCCACAGTGGACCCCTCCACTTT; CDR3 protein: CASSHSGPLHF
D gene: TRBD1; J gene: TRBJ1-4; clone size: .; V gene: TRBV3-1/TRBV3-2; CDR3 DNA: TGTGCCAGCAGCCGGGGGACAGGGGGCGAAAATGAAAAACTGTTTTTT; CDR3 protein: CASSRGTGGENEKLFF
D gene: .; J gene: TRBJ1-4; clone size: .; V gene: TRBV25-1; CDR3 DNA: TGTGCCAGCAGTGACCCTACACAGGGCCCTGGGGGTGAAAAACTGTTTTTT; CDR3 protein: CASSDPTQGPGGEKLFF
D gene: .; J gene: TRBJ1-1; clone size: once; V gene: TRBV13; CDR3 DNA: TGTGCCAGCAGCTTAAAACAGATGAACACTGAAGCTTTCTTT; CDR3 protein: CASSLKQMNTEAFF
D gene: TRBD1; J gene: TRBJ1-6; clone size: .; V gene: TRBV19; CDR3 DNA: TGTGCCAGTAGTCCAATTGACAGGGGGCTCGATAATTCACCCCTCCACTTT; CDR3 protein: CASSPIDRGLDNSPLHF
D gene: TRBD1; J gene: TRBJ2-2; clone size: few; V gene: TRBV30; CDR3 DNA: TGTGCCTGGAGTCGGACAGGCACCGGGGAGCTGTTTTTT; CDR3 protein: CAWSRTGTGELFF
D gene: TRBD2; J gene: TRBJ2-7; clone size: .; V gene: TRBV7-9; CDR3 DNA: TGTGCCAGCAGATGGGACTACTCCTACGAGCAGTACTTC; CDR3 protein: CASRWDYSYEQYF
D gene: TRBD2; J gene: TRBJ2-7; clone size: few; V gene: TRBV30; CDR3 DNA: TGTGCCTGGAGTGTATTAACTAGCGGGAGGTACGAGCAGTACTTC; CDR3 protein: CAWSVLTSGRYEQYF
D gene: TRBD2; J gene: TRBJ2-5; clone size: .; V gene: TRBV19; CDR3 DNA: TGTGCCAGTAGCGGGAGGAGAGAGACCCAGTACTTC; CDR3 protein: CASSGRRETQYF
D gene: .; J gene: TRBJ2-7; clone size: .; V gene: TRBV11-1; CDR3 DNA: TGTGCCAGCAGCCAAGTGAAACAGGGATCCCCCTACGAGCAGTACTTC; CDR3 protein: CASSQVKQGSPYEQYF
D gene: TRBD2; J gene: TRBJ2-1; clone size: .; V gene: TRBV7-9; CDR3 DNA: TGTGCCAGCAGCCTAAGGACTAGCGGGATCGAGCAGTTCTTC; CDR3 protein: CASSLRTSGIEQFF
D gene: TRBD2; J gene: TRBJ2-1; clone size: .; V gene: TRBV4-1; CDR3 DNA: TGCGCCAGCAGCCACCTTCTAGCGGGGGGGTTCGATGAGCAGTTCTTC; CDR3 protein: CASSHLLAGGFDEQFF
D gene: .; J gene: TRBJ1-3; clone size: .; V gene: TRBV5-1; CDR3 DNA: TGCGCCAGCAGCGTCGACAGTCGCACAACGGCTCTCTCTGGAAACACCATATATTTT; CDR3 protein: CASSVDSRTTALSGNTIYF
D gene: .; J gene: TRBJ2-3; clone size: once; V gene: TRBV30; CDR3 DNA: TGTGCCTGGACCGTTTCGGGCACAGATACGCAGTATTTT; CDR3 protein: CAWTVSGTDTQYF
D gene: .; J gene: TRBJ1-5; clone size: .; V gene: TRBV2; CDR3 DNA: TGTGCCAGCAGCCCCACAGGATTGAGCAATCAGCCCCAGCATTTT; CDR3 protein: CASSPTGLSNQPQHF
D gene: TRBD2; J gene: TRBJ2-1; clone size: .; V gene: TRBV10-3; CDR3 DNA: TGTGCCATCACAAGGCGGGGGGGCGCCTACAATGAGCAGTTCTTC; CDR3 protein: CAITRRGGAYNEQFF
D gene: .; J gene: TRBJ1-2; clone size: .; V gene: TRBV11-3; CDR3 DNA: TGTGCCAGCGCCGACCGCACACAGGGAGGGAACTATGGCTACACCTTC; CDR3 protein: CASADRTQGGNYGYTF
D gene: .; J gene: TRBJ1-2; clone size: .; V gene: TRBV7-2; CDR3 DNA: TGTGCCAGCAGCTTACTCGTCGCAGTCAACTATGGCTACACCTTC; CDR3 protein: CASSLLVAVNYGYTF
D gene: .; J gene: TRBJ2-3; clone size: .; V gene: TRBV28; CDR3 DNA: TGTGCCAGCAGGCATTCGGGAACAGATACGCAGTATTTT; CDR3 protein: CASRHSGTDTQYF
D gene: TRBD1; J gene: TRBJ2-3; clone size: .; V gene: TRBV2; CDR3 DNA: TGTGCCAGCAGCCCACAGGGGTATTCTAGCACAGATACGCAGTATTTT; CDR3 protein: CASSPQGYSSTDTQYF
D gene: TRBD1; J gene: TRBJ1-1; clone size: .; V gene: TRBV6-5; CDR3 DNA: TGTGCCAGCAGTCCCCGGACAGGGGGCTTCGAAGCTTTCTTT; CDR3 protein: CASSPRTGGFEAFF
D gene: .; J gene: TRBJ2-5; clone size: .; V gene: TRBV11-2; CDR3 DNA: TGTGCCAGCAGCTTAGCGGGGAGCCGGACGGAGACCCAGTACTTC; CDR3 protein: CASSLAGSRTETQYF
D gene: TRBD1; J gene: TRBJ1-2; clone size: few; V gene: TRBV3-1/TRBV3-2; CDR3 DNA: TGTGCCAGCAGCCCGAGGACAGGGGGCGGCTACACCTTC; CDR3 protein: CASSPRTGGGYTF
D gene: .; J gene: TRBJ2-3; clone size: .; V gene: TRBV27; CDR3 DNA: TGTGCCAGCAGTTTCCTCTTCGCGGCGTCCTTCACAGATACGCAGTATTTT; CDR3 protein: CASSFLFAASFTDTQYF
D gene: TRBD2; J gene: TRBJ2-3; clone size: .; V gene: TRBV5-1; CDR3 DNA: TGCGCCAGCGCCTTCTCGCGTGGTCTAGCGGGAGGGGGTTTAATCGCAGATACGCAGTATTTT; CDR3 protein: CASAFSRGLAGGGLIADTQYF
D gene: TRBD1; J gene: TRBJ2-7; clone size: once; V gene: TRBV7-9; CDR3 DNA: TGTGCCAGCAGCCGATGGACCGGGACAGGGACCTACGAGCAGTACTTC; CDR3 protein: CASSRWTGTGTYEQYF
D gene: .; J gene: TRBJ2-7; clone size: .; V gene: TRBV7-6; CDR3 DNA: TGTGCCAGCAGCTTAGCGAGTAACGAGCAGTACTTC; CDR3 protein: CASSLASNEQYF